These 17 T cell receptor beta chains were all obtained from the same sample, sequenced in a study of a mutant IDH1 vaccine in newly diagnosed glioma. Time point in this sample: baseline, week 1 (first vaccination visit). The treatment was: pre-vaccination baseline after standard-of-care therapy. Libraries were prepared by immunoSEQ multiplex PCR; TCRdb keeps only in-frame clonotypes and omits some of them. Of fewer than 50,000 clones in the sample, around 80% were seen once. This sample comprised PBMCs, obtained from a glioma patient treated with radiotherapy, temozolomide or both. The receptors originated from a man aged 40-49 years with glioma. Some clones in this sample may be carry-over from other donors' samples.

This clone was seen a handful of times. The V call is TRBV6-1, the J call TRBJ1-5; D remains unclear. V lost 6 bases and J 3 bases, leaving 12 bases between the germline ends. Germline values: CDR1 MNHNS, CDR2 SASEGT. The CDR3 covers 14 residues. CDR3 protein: CASSSSRANQPQHF. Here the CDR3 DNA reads TGTGCCAGCAGCTCCTCTCGGGCCAATCAGCCCCAGCATTTT.

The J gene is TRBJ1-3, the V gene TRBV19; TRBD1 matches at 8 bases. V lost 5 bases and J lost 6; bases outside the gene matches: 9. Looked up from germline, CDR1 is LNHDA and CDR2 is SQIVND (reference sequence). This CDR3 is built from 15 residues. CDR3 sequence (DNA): TGTGCCAGTAGTTTCGGACAGGGACTCTTAAACACCATATATTTT. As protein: CASSFGQGLLNTIYF.

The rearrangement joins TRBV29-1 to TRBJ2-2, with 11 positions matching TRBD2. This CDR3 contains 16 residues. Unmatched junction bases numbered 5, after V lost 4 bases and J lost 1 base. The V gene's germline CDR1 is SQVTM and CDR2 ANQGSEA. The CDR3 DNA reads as TGCAGCGTTGGGCTAGCGGGGGGATTGAACACCGGGGAGCTGTTTTTT. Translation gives CSVGLAGGLNTGELFF.

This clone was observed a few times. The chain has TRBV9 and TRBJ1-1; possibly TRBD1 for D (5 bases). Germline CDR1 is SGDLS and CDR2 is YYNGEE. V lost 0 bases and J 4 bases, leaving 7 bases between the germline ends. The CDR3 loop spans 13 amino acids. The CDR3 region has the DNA TGTGCCAGCAGCGTAGCGAGGGGCACTGAAGCTTTCTTT. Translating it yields CASSVARGTEAFF.

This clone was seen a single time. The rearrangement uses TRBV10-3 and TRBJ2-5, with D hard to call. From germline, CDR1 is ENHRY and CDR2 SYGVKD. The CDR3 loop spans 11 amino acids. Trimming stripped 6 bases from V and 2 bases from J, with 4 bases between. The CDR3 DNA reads TGTGCCATCAGGGGGCAAGAGACCCAGTACTTC. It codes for CAIRGQETQYF.

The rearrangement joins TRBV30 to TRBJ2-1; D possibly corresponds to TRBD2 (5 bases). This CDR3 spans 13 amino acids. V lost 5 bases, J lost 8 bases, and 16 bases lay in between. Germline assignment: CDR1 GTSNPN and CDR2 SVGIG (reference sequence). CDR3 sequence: CAWVGKGFDEQFF. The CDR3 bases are TGTGCCTGGGTCGGGAAGGGATTCGATGAGCAGTTCTTC.

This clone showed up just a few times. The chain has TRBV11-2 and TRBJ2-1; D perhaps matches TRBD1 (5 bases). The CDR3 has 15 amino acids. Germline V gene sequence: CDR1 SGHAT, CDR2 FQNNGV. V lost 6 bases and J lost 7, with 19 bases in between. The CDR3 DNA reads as TGTGCCAGCAGTCATTTAGGGCTGAACAGGAATGAGCAGTTCTTC. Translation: CASSHLGLNRNEQFF.

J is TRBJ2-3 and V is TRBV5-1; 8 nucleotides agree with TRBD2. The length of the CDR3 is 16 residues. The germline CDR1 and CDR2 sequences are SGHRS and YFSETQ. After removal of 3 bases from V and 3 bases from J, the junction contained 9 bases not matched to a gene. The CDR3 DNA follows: TGCGCCAGCAGCTCAAAGCGGGGGCCGGGGACAGATACGCAGTATTTT. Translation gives CASSSKRGPGTDTQYF.

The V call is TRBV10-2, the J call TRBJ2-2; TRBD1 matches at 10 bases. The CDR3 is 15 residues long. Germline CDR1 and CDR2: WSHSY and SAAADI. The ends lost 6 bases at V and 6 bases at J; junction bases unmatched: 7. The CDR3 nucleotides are TGCGCCAGCAGGAAGGGGACAGGGGTGGCCGGGGAGCTGTTTTTT. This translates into CASRKGTGVAGELFF.

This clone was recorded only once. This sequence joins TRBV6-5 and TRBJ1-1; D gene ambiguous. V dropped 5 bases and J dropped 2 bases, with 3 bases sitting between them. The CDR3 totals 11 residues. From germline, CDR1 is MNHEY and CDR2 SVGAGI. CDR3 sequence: CASSTNTEAFF. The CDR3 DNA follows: TGTGCCAGCAGTACCAACACTGAAGCTTTCTTT.

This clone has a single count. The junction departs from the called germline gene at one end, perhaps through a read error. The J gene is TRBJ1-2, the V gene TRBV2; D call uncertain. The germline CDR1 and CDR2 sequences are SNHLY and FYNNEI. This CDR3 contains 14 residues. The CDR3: CASSARGTNYGYTF. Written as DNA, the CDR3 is TGTGCCAGCAGCGCTCGTGGTACTAATTATGGCTACACCTTC. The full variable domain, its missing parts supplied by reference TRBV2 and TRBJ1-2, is EPEVTQTPSHQVTQMGQEVILRCVPISNHLYFYWYRQILGQKVEFLVSFYNNEISEKSEIFDDQFSVERPDGSNFTLKIRSTKLEDSAMYFCASSARGTNYGYTFGSGTRLTVV.

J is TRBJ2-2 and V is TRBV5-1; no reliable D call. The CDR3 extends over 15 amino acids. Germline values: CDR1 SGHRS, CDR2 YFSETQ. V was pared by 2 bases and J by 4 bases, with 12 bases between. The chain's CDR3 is CASSFSRTVTGELFF. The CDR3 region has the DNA TGCGCCAGCAGCTTTTCCAGGACCGTCACCGGGGAGCTGTTTTTT. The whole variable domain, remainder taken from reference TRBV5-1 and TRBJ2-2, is KAGVTQTPRYLIKTRGQQVTLSCSPISGHRSVSWYQQTPGQGLQFLFEYFSETQRNKGNFPGRFSGRQFSNSRSEMNVSTLELGDSALYLCASSFSRTVTGELFFGEGSRLTVL.

The CDR3 loop reads CASSGSPNYGYTF. DNA of the CDR3: TGTGCCAGCAGTGGCTCCCCTAACTATGGCTACACCTTC. This chain connects TRBV28 to TRBJ1-2; D is uncertain. Germline values: CDR1 MDHEN, CDR2 SYDVKM. Trimming cost V 5 bases and J 0 bases, with 7 bases left between them. The CDR3 is 13 residues long.

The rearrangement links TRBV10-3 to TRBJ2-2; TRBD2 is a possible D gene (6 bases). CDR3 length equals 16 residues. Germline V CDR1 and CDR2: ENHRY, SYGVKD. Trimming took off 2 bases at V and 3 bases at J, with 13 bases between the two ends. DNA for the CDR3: TGTGCCATCAGTGAGAGGTCTTGGGAGGACACCGGGGAGCTGTTTTTT. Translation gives CAISERSWEDTGELFF.

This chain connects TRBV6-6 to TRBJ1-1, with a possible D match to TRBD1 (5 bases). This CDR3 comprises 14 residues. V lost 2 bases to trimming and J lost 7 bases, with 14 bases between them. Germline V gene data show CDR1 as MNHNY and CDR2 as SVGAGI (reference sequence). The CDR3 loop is CASSYPGQGGEAFF. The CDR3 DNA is TGTGCCAGCAGTTACCCCGGGCAGGGTGGTGAAGCTTTCTTT.

The CDR3: CASSFVTGDGYTF. The CDR3 nucleotides read TGTGCCAGCAGTTTCGTTACCGGGGATGGCTACACCTTC. The chain links TRBV28 to TRBJ1-2; D gene unclear. Germline lookup yields CDR1 MDHEN and CDR2 SYDVKM. This CDR3 spans 13 amino acids. Trimming stripped 3 bases from V and 6 bases from J, with 11 bases between.

CDR3 bases: TGTGCCAGTAGTTACAGGGACTACAATGAGCAGTTCTTC. Residues: CASSYRDYNEQFF. The rearrangement uses TRBV19 and TRBJ2-1; TRBD1 is a possible D gene (6 bases). The V gene's germline CDR1 is LNHDA and CDR2 SQIVND (reference sequence). This CDR3 is built from 13 residues. V was trimmed by 5 bases and J by 3 bases, leaving 8 bases between them.